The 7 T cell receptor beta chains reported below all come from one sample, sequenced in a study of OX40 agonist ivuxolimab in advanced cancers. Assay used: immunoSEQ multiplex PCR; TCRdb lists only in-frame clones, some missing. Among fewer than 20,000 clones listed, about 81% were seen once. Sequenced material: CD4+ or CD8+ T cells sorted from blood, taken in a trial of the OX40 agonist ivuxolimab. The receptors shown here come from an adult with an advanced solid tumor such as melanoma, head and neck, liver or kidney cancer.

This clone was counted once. CDR3 amino acids: CASSEGLAGAFRYNEQFF. DNA of the CDR3: TGTGCCAGCAGTGAGGGACTAGCGGGGGCTTTCCGCTACAATGAGCAGTTCTTC. The chain combines TRBV2 with TRBJ2-1; TRBD2 agrees at 14 bases. The CDR3 covers 18 residues. Germline V CDR1 and CDR2: SNHLY, FYNNEI. Germline trimming cut 3 bases from V and 3 bases from J; bases unmatched to any gene: 7.

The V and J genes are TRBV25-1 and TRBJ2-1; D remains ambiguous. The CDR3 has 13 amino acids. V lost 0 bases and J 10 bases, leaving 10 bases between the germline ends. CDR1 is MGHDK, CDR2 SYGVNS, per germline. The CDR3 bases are TGTGCCAGCAGTGAATATTCCGAGATAGAGCAGTTCTTC. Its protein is CASSEYSEIEQFF.

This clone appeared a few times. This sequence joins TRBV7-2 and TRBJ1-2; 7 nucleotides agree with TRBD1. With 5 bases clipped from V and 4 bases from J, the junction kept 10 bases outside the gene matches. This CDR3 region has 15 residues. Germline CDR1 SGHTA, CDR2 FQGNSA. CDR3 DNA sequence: TGTGCCAGCAGCGGGGACCGGGACAGACTCTATGGCTACACCTTC. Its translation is CASSGDRDRLYGYTF.

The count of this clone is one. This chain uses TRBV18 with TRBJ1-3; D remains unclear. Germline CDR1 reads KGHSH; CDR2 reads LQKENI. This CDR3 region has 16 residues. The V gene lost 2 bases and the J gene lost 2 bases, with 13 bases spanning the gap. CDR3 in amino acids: CASSPYRDVPGNTIYF. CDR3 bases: TGTGCCAGCTCACCATACAGAGACGTCCCTGGAAACACCATATATTTT.

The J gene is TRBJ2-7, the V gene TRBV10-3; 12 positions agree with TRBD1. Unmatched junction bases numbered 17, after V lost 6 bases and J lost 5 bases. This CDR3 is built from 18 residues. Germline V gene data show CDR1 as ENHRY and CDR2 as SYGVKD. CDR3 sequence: CAIRPGQGARGNYDEQYF. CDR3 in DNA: TGTGCCATCAGACCGGGACAGGGGGCGCGCGGGAACTACGACGAGCAGTACTTC.

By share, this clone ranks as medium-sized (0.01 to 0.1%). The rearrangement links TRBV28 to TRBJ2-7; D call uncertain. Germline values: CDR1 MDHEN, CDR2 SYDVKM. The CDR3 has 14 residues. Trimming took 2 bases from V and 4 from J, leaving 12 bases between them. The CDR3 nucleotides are TGTGCCAGCAGTTTAAACCAGAACCGATACGAGCAGTACTTC. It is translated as CASSLNQNRYEQYF.

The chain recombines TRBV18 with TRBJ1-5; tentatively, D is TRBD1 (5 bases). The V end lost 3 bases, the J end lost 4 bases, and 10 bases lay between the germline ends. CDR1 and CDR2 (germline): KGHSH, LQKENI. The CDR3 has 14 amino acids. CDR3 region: CASSPEQANQPQHF. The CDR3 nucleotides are TGTGCCAGCTCACCTGAACAGGCGAATCAGCCCCAGCATTTT.